This T cell receptor (beta chain) was sequenced during a study of cytomegalovirus exposure and HLA in healthy donors (dated by TCRdb to the late 2010s). The study in broad terms: According to an earlier analysis of a few hundred of the donors, 150 million to 200 million T cells yielded 117 million unique TCR beta sequences and more than 250 Gb of sequence data. About 320 gigabases of sequencing data and 78 million or so unique TCR sequences were included in an early release covering 550 to 650 HLA-typed donors. Of the roughly 420 genotyped donors, 81% were placed in the genetic ancestry cluster associated with self-reported Caucasian donors. The study was designed to test whether signatures of past pathogen exposure could be identified by cataloging public T cell receptors. Using immunosequencing, the study profiled T cell repertoires from 666 subjects and related those repertoires to cytomegalovirus serostatus. Along with the roughly 710-subject first cohort, a separate validation cohort of over 90 different subjects was used. To predict cytomegalovirus infection status, the study combined high-throughput TCR immunosequencing, statistical association of individual TCRs with disease status, and machine learning. To study patterns of TCR occurrence, a later analysis re-analyzed previously published TCR beta repertoires from 700 or so donors and added high-resolution HLA genotyping. Rather than using new phenotypic data, the later analysis identified candidate immune exposures from TCR beta sequences and from how often those sequences occurred across donors. To decide whether each TCR beta V gene segment behaved as functional or pseudogenic, an earlier analysis of some 600 of the donors relied on high-throughput TCR beta sequencing. Donor age, sex, ethnicity and CMV serostatus were compiled together with the repertoire data. A later genetic analysis used genome-wide SNP genotypes for about 65% of the 666 donors, treating that subset as a discovery cohort. All discovery cohort repertoires had been generated using a single sequencing platform. Both class I and class II loci were covered by HLA typing, at four-digit resolution. The number of typed donors differed by locus: roughly 620-630 for A, B, C, DRB1 and DQB1; 522 for DQA1; fewer than 610 for DPA1; and 450 to 480 for DPB1. Four to six DR-DQ haplotypes were handled as single units for association and clustering, since linkage in the cohort was strong. Among almost 400 genotyped donors of the cohort, an average of approximately 240,000 unique TCR beta nucleotide sequences were sequenced per donor, roughly 18% of them non-productive.

Trimming removed 0 bases from V and 4 bases from J; the gene matches leave 6 bases unexplained. The CDR3, cysteine through phenylalanine, is 16 amino acids long. Of all the DNA, just the CDR3 is kept, 48 bases in frame from base 1. The germline V gene sets CDR1 to SGHRS and CDR2 to YFSETQ. Library generation was performed with the immunoSEQ multiplex PCR assay. The multiplex PCR relied on a mix of 60 forward primers for TCR Vbeta segments and 13 reverse primers for TCR Jbeta segments. The CDR3 region of rearranged TCR beta genes was amplified from genomic DNA with a multiplex PCR assay. The Illumina HiSeq System was used to sequence the amplified TCR beta libraries as 87-base-pair reads. The authors' analysis ran thus. In a later analysis, roughly 80 million unique TCR beta chains were counted across the approximately 620 repertoires, and some 10 million of these chains were shared by at least two donors. To remove PCR and sequencing errors, raw reads were error-corrected and collapsed into unique sequences using a nearest-neighbor algorithm that merged closely related sequences. Alignment of CDR3 sequences to IMGT reference sequences was used to assign V, D and J gene segments. For a sequence to be retained, a match of at least six nucleotides to both a V gene segment and a J gene segment was required. A rearrangement was called productive if the CDR3 had no stop codons and remained in frame with V and J, and every other rearrangement was called non-productive. Following IMGT convention, CDR3 was defined as the stretch from the second conserved V-encoded cysteine to the conserved J-encoded phenylalanine. In an earlier analysis of more than 550 of the donors, sequences lacking an unambiguous match to a single V gene segment were excluded. An earlier analysis of several hundred of the donors called V segments functional above 56.7% productive rearrangements and segregating when the between-donor standard deviation exceeded 5%. A statistical classification framework was built to diagnose cytomegalovirus status from the catalog of TCR beta chain sequences. In a later analysis, V and J genes were assigned by comparing TCR nucleotide sequences against IMGT/GENE-DB human TR gene sequences. Using the TCRdist pipeline, a later analysis assigned CDR3 sequences along with most-parsimonious VDJ recombination scenarios. In a later analysis, each TCR beta chain was defined by its CDR3 amino acid sequence together with its V-gene family, and reads without a unique V-gene family were excluded. A later analysis removed roughly 590 highly shared, low-generation-probability nucleotide sequences to deal with suspected cross-contamination and a sequencing artifact. A later analysis calculated a clonal expansion index for each public chain from normalized within-repertoire ranks of inferred template counts. In a later analysis, generation probabilities were computed with a VDJ recombination model fitted to out-of-frame rearrangements, and the resulting probabilities were checked against IGoR. In a later analysis, hypergeometric tests were used to score TCR-TCR, TCR-HLA and TCR-CMV co-occurrence, with a repertoire-size bias correction applied to TCR pairs. False discovery rates were estimated in a later analysis by permuting HLA or CMV assignments 20 times. In a later analysis, co-occurring TCRs were grouped using DBSCAN, and TCRdist sequence similarity was added for clustering within HLA-allele-positive subsets. Repertoires with fewer than 30,000 or more than 120,000 public chains, plus five repertoires with anomalous nucleotide sharing, were excluded from co-occurrence clustering. TCRdb re-hosts the immuneACCESS table, in-frame sequences only. Its copies lack some clones; in the studies checked, an unresolved V gene accounts for under half of them, and the cause for the rest is not known. V, J and clone size are those of that table, while D and trimming were read from the DNA. The sample table contains approximately 280,000 clones; only one count was recorded for 70% to 90% of them. The top ten clones comprise approximately 2% of the sample.

The cohort comprised around 700 healthy bone marrow donors. Cohort members were all nominally healthy when sampled, although unrecorded immune exposures were likely present. The donor was CMV seronegative and belonged to the group of under 400 seronegative cohort members. A peripheral blood sample was collected from each donor, and TCR beta sequencing was performed on peripheral blood mononuclear cells. The Qiagen DNeasy Blood Extraction Kit was used to extract genomic DNA from the blood cell samples. As concerns this clone: Its target antigen remains unknown. Within one base of it there is no much larger clone, and no base qualities were kept.

Results the study describes overall, beyond this receptor: In a later analysis, the rate of TCR association differed among HLA loci, with DRB1 alleles having the most associated TCRs and HLA-C alleles having the fewest. When HLA alleles, especially DR and DQ, strongly co-occurred, attributing TCR associations to individual alleles was difficult. Most TCR sequences were seen in very few donors, while some public TCRs were found in many individuals. A cluster of highly shared sequence variants was judged likely to be a technical artifact of the sequencing pipeline. In a later analysis, several top co-occurrence clusters were reported to appear linked to parvovirus B19, influenza, CMV and Epstein-Barr virus. HLA typing was unavailable for some donors at each locus, so association tests used only the typed subset. Because counts were too low, seventeen rarely observed V segments, including chromosome 9 orphons, were excluded from the earlier analysis of some 590 of the donors. Immune exposure information for the cohort was limited to CMV serostatus. According to a later genetic analysis, donors in an Asian-associated ancestry cluster had fewer N-insertions in productive TCRs than the roughly 700-donor mean. In a later analysis, HLA-associated TCR beta chains were found to be more clonally expanded and to have lower generation probabilities than equally common non-associated chains. It was suggested by the authors that the approach could potentially be generalized to other disease states and immunological phenotypes. Specific HLA alleles were associated with 15,000 to 20,000 TCR beta sequences at a false discovery rate of 0.05 in a later analysis. In a later genetic analysis, a missense DCLRE1C variant was associated with V-gene and J-gene trimming of TCR beta chains, and the association was replicated in an independent cohort. A further reported finding was that TCR beta sequences accurately predicted the HLA-A and HLA-B alleles for most subjects in the first cohort. A later analysis found that most CMV-associated TCR beta chains appeared HLA-restricted, with HLA associations seemingly driven largely by CMV exposure. The 87-base-pair reads could not distinguish some IMGT-functional V segments, including TRBV6-2 and TRBV6-3, so those segments were excluded. Sequencing depth was assumed to be roughly uniform across donors in the presence/absence analyses, though that assumption may not hold. An earlier analysis of approximately 530 of the donors showed that most TCR beta V segments appeared in productive rearrangements either about 87% or about 30% of the time, which broadly matched IMGT annotations. Linkage disequilibrium might explain the correlated functional status among segregating V segments, but an unknown experimental factor could not be ruled out. This cohort had only TCR beta chains sequenced, and the lack of alpha or paired-chain data limited which features could be detected. In vitro tests confirmed that a few of the cytomegalovirus-associated TCR beta chains recognize cytomegalovirus antigens. In the study, some 160 TCR beta chains were listed as associated with cytomegalovirus. In both the original and validation cohorts, the classifier was reported to diagnose cytomegalovirus status with high specificity and sensitivity.

Recombination linked TRBV5-1 to TRBJ2-3, with TRBD2 matching 9 junction bases. The sequence was obtained from a woman aged 18 to 35 in good health and CMV-seronegative. Sequencing was performed on PBMCs. The nucleotide sequence is TGCGCCAGCAGCTTGGCACGCGGGGGGGTCCCAGATACGCAGTATTTT. Translation gives CASSLARGGVPDTQYF.